Each of the 10 T cell receptor beta chains below was sequenced from the same sample in a study of cytomegalovirus exposure and HLA in healthy donors. Primers: 60 Vbeta forward and 13 Jbeta reverse. Sequencing was performed with immunoSEQ multiplex PCR; in TCRdb, only in-frame clones are kept and a portion is missing. The table has tens of thousands of clones, around four fifths seen once. Sequenced input: PBMCs. These receptors were taken from a woman aged 40-49 years in good health and CMV-seronegative.

This chain links TRBV10-3 with TRBJ2-3; no firm D call. Trimming cost V 5 bases and J 0 bases, with 3 bases left between them. CDR1 is ENHRY and CDR2 is SYGVKD in the germline V gene. The CDR3 is 12 residues long. The CDR3 region is CAISPSTDTQYF. The CDR3, as DNA: TGTGCCATCAGTCCTAGCACAGATACGCAGTATTTT.

V and J are TRBV27 and TRBJ1-5; D may be TRBD1 (6 bases). V was trimmed by 0 bases and J by 2 bases, leaving 20 bases between them. Germline CDR1 reads MNHEY; CDR2 reads SMNVEV (reference sequence). CDR3 length: 19 residues. The CDR3, as DNA: TGTGCCAGCAGTTTATCGGGGGACGGGGGGCTCTTGGGCAATCAGCCCCAGCATTTT. Its translation is CASSLSGDGGLLGNQPQHF.

A remark on this clone: Other DNA sequences in this sample translate to the same CDR3. The chain is built from TRBV6-5 and TRBJ2-5; D is possibly TRBD1 (6 bases). The CDR3 spans 13 residues. Trimming shortened V by 4 bases and J by 5 bases, and 11 bases separated the two germline ends. Looked up from germline, CDR1 is MNHEY and CDR2 is SVGAGI. CDR3 nucleotide sequence: TGTGCCAGCAGTTTACAGGGCTGGGAGACCCAGTACTTC. Protein sequence: CASSLQGWETQYF.

V usage is TRBV19 and J usage is TRBJ1-4; unclear D gene. Looked up from germline, CDR1 is LNHDA and CDR2 is SQIVND (reference sequence). V gave up 6 bases and J gave up 8 bases, with 13 bases separating them. The CDR3 is 13 residues long. This CDR3 is CASRRVGGEKLFF. CDR3 coding DNA: TGTGCCAGTAGAAGGGTAGGAGGCGAAAAACTGTTTTTT.

The chain couples TRBV9 to TRBJ2-7; 9 nucleotides align to TRBD1. J lost 5 bases, V lost 3 bases, and 6 bases had no gene match. Germline values: CDR1 SGDLS, CDR2 YYNGEE. The CDR3 covers 14 residues. CDR3 nucleotides: TGTGCCAGCAGCGCCGACAGGGGGATGGACGAGCAGTACTTC. Its translation: CASSADRGMDEQYF.

The chain uses TRBV10-3 and TRBJ2-4, with TRBD1 identical over 7 bases. V was clipped by 4 bases and J by 13 bases; unmatched bases: 13. This CDR3 contains 14 residues. Looked up from germline, CDR1 is ENHRY and CDR2 is SYGVKD. CDR3 bases: TGTGCCATCAGTGCAGAGGTCGGGGACAGCAAACAGTACTTC. It specifies CAISAEVGDSKQYF.

This clone was picked up a small number of times. The chain uses TRBV28 and TRBJ2-6; 11 nucleotides line up with TRBD2. Germline trimming cut 5 bases from V and 1 base from J; bases unmatched to any gene: 22. Germline CDR1 and CDR2: MDHEN and SYDVKM. CDR3 size: 23 residues. CDR3 sequence reads: CASSPPPGTGWASGRSGANVLTF. In DNA, the CDR3 is TGTGCCAGCAGTCCCCCGCCCGGGACAGGGTGGGCTAGCGGGAGGTCTGGGGCCAACGTCCTGACTTTC.

The chain recombines TRBV27 with TRBJ2-5; D tentatively fits TRBD1 or TRBD2 (5 bases each). Matching the DNA end better, TRBJ2-7 makes the J call doubtful. The CDR3 runs 12 residues. Germline CDR1 and CDR2: MNHEY and SMNVEV (reference sequence). CDR3 sequence reads: CASSLGGYEQYF. In DNA form, the CDR3 reads TGTGCCAGCAGTTTAGGGGGCTACGAGCAGTACTTC.

This clone was found once. At one end, the junction sequence differs from germline, possibly due to a read error. The CDR3 coding sequence is TGTTCCAGCAGCGTTTCGGTGGGGGGGGGCTACACCTTC. Its translation: CSSSVSVGGGYTF. The rearrangement uses TRBV7-9 and TRBJ1-2, with D possibly TRBD1 on 5 matching bases. Germline V gene lookup returns CDR1 SEHNR and CDR2 FQNEAQ (reference sequence). The CDR3 extends over 13 amino acids.

V gene TRBV28 combines with J gene TRBJ1-5, with no clear D. Germline CDR1 and CDR2: MDHEN and SYDVKM. Trimming stripped 8 bases from V and 6 bases from J, with 11 bases between. The CDR3 is made up of 12 amino acids. The CDR3 region has the DNA TGTGCCAGCGCCGCTGAGGGTCAGCCCCAGCATTTT. Amino acid sequence: CASAAEGQPQHF.